This T cell receptor (beta chain) is from a study of T cells in Graves' hyperthyroidism and ophthalmopathy. Study outcomes and limitations: Clonotypes that were expanded in thyroid above 0.001 mostly appeared in blood too.

The study included ophthalmopathy patients with Clinical Activity Score at least 3, NOSPECS grade at least 4 and duration under 3 months. Isolation of PBMCs was performed on around 9.8 ml fresh peripheral blood. V was shortened by 10 bases and J by 5 bases, with 13 bases between the two germline ends. CDR1 and CDR2 (germline): SNHLY, FYNNEI. This CDR3 has 12 amino acids. Using RNA transcripts as the source, TCR beta CDR3 regions were amplified. First-round RT-PCR with HTBI primers amplified the TCR CDR3 region. TCRdb itself ran the multiplex PCR reads through MiXCR, one entry per CDR3 protein. The table lists a few hundred thousand distinct CDR3 sequences, under 20% of them singletons. This clonotype was detected ten times or more. The antigen is undetermined.

The chain recombines TRBV2 with TRBJ2-3; D possibly corresponds to TRBD1 (6 bases). Sample: blood. The TCR sequence derives from a young man with Graves' ophthalmopathy. The CDR3 is CANQKQGDTQYF. In nucleotides, the CDR3 is TGTGCCAACCAGAAACAGGGAGATACGCAGTATTTT. The variable domain in full, with the rest retrieved from reference TRBV2 and TRBJ2-3, is EPEVTQTPSHQVTQMGQEVILRCVPISNHLYFYWYRQILGQKVEFLVSFYNNEISEKSEIFDDQFSVERPDGSNFTLKIRSTKLEDSAMYFCANQKQGDTQYFGPGTRLTVL.